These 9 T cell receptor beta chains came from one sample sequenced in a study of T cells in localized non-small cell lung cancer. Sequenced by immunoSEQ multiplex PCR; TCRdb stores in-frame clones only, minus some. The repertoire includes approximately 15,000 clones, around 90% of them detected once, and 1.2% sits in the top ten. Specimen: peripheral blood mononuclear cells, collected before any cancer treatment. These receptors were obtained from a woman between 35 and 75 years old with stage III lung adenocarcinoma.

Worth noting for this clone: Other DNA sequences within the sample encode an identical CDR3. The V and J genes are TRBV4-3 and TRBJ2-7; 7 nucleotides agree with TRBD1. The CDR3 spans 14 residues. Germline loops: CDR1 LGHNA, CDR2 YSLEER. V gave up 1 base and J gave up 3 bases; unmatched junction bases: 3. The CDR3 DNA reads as TGCGCCAGCAGCCAAGGAACAGGGGACTACGAGCAGTACTTC. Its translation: CASSQGTGDYEQYF.

In DNA, the CDR3 is TGTGCCAGCAGCCGTGAGGATGAAAAACTGTTTTTT. Its translation: CASSREDEKLFF. The gene calls are TRBV11-3 and TRBJ1-4; D unresolved. Germline CDR1 and CDR2: SGHNT and YENEEA. Trimming removed 5 bases from V and 6 bases from J, with 7 bases in between. The CDR3 length is 12 residues.

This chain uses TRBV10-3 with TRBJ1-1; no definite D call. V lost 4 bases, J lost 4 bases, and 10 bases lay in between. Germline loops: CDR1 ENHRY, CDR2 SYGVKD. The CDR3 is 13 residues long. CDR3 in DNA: TGTGCCATCAGTGGTCGGGCGTCCACTGAAGCTTTCTTT. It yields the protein CAISGRASTEAFF.

The CDR3 here is CASSQVPEAAGEQYF. CDR3 sequence (DNA): TGTGCCAGCAGCCAAGTACCGGAGGCAGCTGGAGAGCAGTACTTC. The chain employs TRBV4-2 and TRBJ2-7, with a tentative D call TRBD2 (5 bases). Germline V CDR1 and CDR2: LGHNA, YNFKEQ. This CDR3 has 15 residues. Deletions cut 1 base from V and 7 bases from J, with 17 bases between.

CDR3 in amino acids: CASSSDRGLSPLHF. CDR3 DNA sequence: TGTGCCAGCAGTTCCGACAGGGGGCTTTCACCCCTCCACTTT. The chain uses TRBV6-5 and TRBJ1-6; 10 bases are a match to TRBD1. Germline V gives CDR1 MNHEY, CDR2 SVGAGI. The CDR3 loop spans 14 amino acids. Trimming cost V 4 bases and J 9 bases; bases outside gene matches: 3.

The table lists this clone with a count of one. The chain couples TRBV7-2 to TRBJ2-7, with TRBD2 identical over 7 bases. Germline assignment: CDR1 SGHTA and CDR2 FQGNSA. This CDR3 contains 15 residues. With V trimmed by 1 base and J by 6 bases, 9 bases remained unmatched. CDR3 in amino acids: CASSLVAGGPAEQYF. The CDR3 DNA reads TGTGCCAGCAGCTTAGTAGCGGGCGGGCCTGCCGAGCAGTACTTC. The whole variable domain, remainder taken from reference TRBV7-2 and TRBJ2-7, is GAGVSQSPSNKVTEKGKDVELRCDPISGHTALYWYRQSLGQGLEFLIYFQGNSAPDKSGLPSDRFSAERTGGSVSTLTIQRTQQEDSAVYLCASSLVAGGPAEQYFGPGTRLTVT.

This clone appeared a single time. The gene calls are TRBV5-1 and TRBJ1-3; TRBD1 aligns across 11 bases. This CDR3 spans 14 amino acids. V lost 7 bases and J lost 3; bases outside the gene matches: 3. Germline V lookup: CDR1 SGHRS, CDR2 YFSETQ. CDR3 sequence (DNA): TGCGCCAGCGGACAGGGGGCGATTGGAAACACCATATATTTT. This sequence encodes CASGQGAIGNTIYF.

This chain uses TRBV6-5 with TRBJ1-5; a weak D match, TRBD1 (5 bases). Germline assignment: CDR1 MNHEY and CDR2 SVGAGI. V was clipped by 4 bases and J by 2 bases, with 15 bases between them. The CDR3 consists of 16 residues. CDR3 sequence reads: CASSSRGESGNQPQHF. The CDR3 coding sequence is TGTGCCAGCAGTTCTAGGGGTGAGAGTGGCAATCAGCCCCAGCATTTT.

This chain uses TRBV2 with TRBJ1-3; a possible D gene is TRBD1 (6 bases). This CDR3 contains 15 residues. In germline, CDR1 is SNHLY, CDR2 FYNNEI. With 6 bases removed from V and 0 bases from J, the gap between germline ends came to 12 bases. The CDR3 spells CASSRGQLSGNTIYF. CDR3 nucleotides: TGTGCCAGCAGCCGAGGACAGCTCTCTGGAAACACCATATATTTT.